This T cell receptor beta chain originates from a study of CD8 T cells in ankylosing spondylitis. This clonotype was detected only a few times. TCRdb called the 5' RACE reads again in MiXCR, with one record for every CDR3 protein. The data hold under 30,000 distinct CDR3 sequences, with roughly 7.3% observed a single time. The CDR3 sequence is 15 residues long. Germline CDR1 is SGHTA and CDR2 is FQGTGA. The junction had 6 bases not matched to a gene; V was cut back by 1 base and J by 7 bases. This chain links TRBV7-3 with TRBJ2-2, with 7 positions matching TRBD1. This receptor was obtained from a male donor with ankylosing spondylitis or in good health (not recorded which). The source material was blood. The CDR3 sequence is CASSLKTGDGGELFF. In DNA, the CDR3 is TGTGCCAGCAGCTTAAAAACAGGGGATGGCGGGGAGCTGTTTTTT. Combining the CDR3 with reference TRBV7-3 and TRBJ2-2 gives the whole variable domain GAGVSQTPSNKVTEKGKYVELRCDPISGHTALYWYRQSLGQGPEFLIYFQGTGAADDSGLPNDRFFAVRPEGSVSTLKIQRTERGDSAVYLCASSLKTGDGGELFFGEGSRLTVL.